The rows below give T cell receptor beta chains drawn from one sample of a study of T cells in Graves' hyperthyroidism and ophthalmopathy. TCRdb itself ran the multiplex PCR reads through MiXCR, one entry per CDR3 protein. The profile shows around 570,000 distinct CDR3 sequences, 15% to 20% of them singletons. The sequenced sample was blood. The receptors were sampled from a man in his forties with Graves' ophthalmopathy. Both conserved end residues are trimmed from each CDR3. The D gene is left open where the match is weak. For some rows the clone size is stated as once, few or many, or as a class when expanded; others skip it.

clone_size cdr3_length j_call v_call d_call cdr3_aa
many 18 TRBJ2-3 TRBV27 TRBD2 ASSLYPTSGRAVGTDTQY
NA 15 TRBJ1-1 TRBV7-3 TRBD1 ASSSDRGGGLNTEAF
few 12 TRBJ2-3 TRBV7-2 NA ASSSYFYLNTQY
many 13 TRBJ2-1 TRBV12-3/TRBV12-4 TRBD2 ASSPPSGRFYEQF
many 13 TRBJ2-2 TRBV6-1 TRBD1 ASKRTGGDTGELF
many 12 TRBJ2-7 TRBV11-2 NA ASSLGVGAYEQY
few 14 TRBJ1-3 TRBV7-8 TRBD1 ASSLGSDRAGNTIY
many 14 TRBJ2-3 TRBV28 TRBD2 ASSPPGGALGDTQY
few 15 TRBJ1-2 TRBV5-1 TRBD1 ASSPAGTGSPGGGYT
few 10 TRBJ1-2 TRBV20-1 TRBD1 SARDETGRYT
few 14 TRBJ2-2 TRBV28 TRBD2 ASSVPAGGSYGELF
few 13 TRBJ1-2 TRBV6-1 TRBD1 ATEIGTGFPYGYT
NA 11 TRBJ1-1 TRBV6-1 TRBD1 ASSETGVTEAF
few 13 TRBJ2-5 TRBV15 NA ATSRDSGFGETQY
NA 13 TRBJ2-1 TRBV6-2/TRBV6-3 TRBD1 VSSDGQVSYNEQF
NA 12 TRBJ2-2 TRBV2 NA ASSRGRLGGELF
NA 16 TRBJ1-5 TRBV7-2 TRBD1 ASSWGDRGFYSNQPQH